This TCR beta chain stems from a study of cytomegalovirus exposure and HLA in healthy donors. Germline V lookup: CDR1 MDHEN, CDR2 SYDVKM. The V segment lost 3 bases and the J segment 6 bases; nucleotides outside the gene matches: 2. The CDR3 covers 16 residues. The primer mix had 60 Vbeta and 13 Jbeta primers. Profiling relied on immunoSEQ multiplex PCR, and the TCRdb table lists in-frame clones only, not all of them. The sample comprises 180,000 or so clones, 77% of which are singletons, and more than 3.5% rests with the top ten. Input material: PBMCs. This clonotype was obtained from a woman in her sixties or seventies in good health and CMV-seropositive. This chain connects TRBV28 to TRBJ2-2, with 15 bases lining up with TRBD2. The CDR3 sequence is CASSFRTSGRAGELFF. The CDR3, as DNA: TGTGCCAGCAGTTTCAGGACTAGCGGGAGGGCCGGGGAGCTGTTTTTT. Full variable domain (rest looked up from reference TRBV28 and TRBJ2-2): DVKVTQSSRYLVKRTGEKVFLECVQDMDHENMFWYRQDPGLGLRLIYFSYDVKMKEKGDIPEGYSVSREKKERFSLILESASTNQTSMYLCASSFRTSGRAGELFFGEGSRLTVL.